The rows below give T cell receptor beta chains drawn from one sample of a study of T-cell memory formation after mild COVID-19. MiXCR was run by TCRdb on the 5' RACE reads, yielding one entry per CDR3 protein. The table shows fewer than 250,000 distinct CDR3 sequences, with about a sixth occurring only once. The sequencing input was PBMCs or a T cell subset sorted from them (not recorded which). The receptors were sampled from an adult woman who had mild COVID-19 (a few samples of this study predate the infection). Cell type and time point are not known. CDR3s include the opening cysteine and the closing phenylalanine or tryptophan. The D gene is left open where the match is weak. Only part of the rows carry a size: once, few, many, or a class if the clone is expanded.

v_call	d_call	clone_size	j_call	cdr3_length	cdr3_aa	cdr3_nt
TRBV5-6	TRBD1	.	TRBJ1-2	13	CASSTGQADGYTF	TGTGCCAGCAGCACCGGACAGGCTGATGGCTACACCTTC
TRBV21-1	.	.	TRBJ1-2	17	CASPRLRGPNSNYGYTF	TGTGCCAGCCCCCGCCTAAGGGGGCCGAACTCTAACTATGGCTACACCTTC
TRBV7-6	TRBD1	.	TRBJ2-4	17	CASSPGAGGKLRNIQYF	TGTGCCAGCAGCCCGGGGGCAGGGGGCAAACTCAGGAACATTCAGTACTTC
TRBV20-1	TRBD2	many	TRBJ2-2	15	CSAIGGGFYTGELFF	TGCAGTGCTATTGGCGGGGGGTTTTACACCGGGGAGCTGTTTTTT
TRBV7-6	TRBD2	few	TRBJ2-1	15	CASSLLAGATNEQFF	TGTGCCAGCAGCCTACTAGCGGGAGCGACGAATGAGCAGTTCTTC
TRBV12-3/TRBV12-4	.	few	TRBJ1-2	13	CASSRDGPYGYTF	TGTGCCAGCAGCCGGGACGGACCATATGGCTACACCTTC
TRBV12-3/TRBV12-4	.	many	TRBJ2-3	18	CASSSRFSPEGRTDTQYF	TGTGCCAGCAGTTCTCGATTTTCCCCGGAAGGTCGTACAGATACGCAGTATTTT
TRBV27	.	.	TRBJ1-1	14	CASSFGQTNTEAFF	TGTGCCAGCAGTTTTGGCCAGACGAACACTGAAGCTTTCTTT
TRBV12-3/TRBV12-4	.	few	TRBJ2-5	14	CASSSVLGGETQYF	TGTGCCAGCAGTTCTGTTCTGGGGGGAGAGACCCAGTACTTC
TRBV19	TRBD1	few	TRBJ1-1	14	CASTRQGSGTEAFF	TGTGCCAGTACCCGACAGGGATCGGGCACTGAAGCTTTCTTT
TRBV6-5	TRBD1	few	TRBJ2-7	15	CASSYSGTGVYEQYF	TGTGCCAGCAGTTACTCGGGGACAGGGGTCTACGAGCAGTACTTC
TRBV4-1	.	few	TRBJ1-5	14	CASSQGVSNQPQHF	TGCGCCAGCAGCCAAGGAGTCAGCAATCAGCCCCAGCATTTT
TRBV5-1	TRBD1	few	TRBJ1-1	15	CASSVTGGFGTEAFF	TGCGCCAGCAGCGTGACAGGGGGCTTTGGCACTGAAGCTTTCTTT
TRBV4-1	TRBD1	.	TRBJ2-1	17	CASSQGTGGNVFYEQFF	TGCGCCAGCAGCCAAGGGACAGGGGGCAATGTTTTCTATGAGCAGTTCTTC
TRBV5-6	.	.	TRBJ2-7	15	CASSLGAWGPYEQYF	TGTGCCAGCAGCTTGGGTGCCTGGGGCCCCTACGAGCAGTACTTC
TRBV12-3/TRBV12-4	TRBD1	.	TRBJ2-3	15	CASSLGTGFTDTQYF	TGTGCCAGCAGTTTGGGGACAGGTTTCACAGATACGCAGTATTTT
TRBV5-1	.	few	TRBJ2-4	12	CASSLDTNIQYF	TGCGCCAGCAGCTTGGATACGAACATTCAGTACTTC
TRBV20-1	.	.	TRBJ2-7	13	CSARVPAGLEQYF	TGCAGTGCTAGAGTTCCAGCGGGCCTCGAGCAGTACTTC
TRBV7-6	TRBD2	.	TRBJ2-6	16	CASSGGTYSGANVLTF	TGTGCCAGCTCCGGGGGGACGTACTCTGGGGCCAACGTCCTGACTTTC
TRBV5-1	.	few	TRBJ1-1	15	CASSSLGNLNTEAFF	TGCGCCAGCAGCTCCCTCGGTAACTTGAACACTGAAGCTTTCTTT
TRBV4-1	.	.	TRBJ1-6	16	CASSPPVPRDNSPLHF	TGCGCCAGCAGCCCCCCCGTCCCAAGGGATAATTCACCCCTCCACTTT
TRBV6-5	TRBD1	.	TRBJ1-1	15	CAAYPVPGQGTEAFF	TGTGCCGCATATCCGGTGCCGGGACAGGGGACTGAAGCTTTCTTT
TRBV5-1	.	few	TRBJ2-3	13	CASTLQGTDTQYF	TGCGCCAGCACGCTGCAGGGCACAGATACGCAGTATTTT
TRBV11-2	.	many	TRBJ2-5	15	CASSSTGDKWETQYF	TGTGCCAGCAGCTCAACCGGGGACAAGTGGGAGACCCAGTACTTC
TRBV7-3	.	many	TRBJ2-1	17	CASSSLGGSSSYNEQFF	TGTGCCAGCAGCTCCTTGGGAGGCTCGAGCTCCTACAATGAGCAGTTCTTC
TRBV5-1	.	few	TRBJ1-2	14	CASSFPTGERGYTF	TGCGCCAGCAGCTTCCCGACAGGCGAGCGAGGCTACACCTTC
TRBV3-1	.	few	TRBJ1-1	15	CASSQGRARNTEAFF	TGTGCCAGCAGCCAAGGTAGGGCCCGAAACACTGAAGCTTTCTTT
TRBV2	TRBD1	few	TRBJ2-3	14	CASSVDRDTDTQYF	TGTGCCAGCAGTGTGGACAGGGACACAGATACGCAGTATTTT
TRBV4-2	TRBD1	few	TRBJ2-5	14	CASSQSTGEETQYF	TGTGCCAGCAGCCAATCGACAGGGGAAGAGACCCAGTACTTC
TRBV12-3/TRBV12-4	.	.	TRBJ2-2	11	CASSSHGELFF	TGTGCCAGCAGTTCGCACGGGGAGCTGTTTTTT
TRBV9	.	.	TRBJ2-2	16	CASSARGGANAGELFF	TGTGCCAGCAGCGCGAGGGGGGGCGCGAACGCCGGGGAGCTGTTTTTT
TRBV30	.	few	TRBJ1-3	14	CAWSGGRGGNTIYF	TGTGCCTGGTCGGGCGGCAGGGGCGGAAACACCATATATTTT
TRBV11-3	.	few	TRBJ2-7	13	CASSADSSYEQYF	TGTGCCAGCAGCGCAGACTCATCCTACGAGCAGTACTTC
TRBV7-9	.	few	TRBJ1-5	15	CASSTGPGGDQPQHF	TGTGCCAGCAGCACGGGGCCCGGGGGGGATCAGCCCCAGCATTTT
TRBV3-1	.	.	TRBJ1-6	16	CASSQEGGGGRSPLHF	TGTGCCAGCAGCCAAGAAGGCGGTGGGGGACGTTCACCCCTCCACTTT
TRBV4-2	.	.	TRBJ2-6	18	CASSQEGQGPSGANVLTF	TGTGCCAGCAGCCAAGAAGGCCAAGGTCCCTCTGGGGCCAACGTCCTGACTTTC
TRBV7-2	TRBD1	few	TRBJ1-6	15	CASSPLTGGVSPLHF	TGTGCCAGCAGCCCTTTAACAGGGGGCGTTTCACCCCTCCACTTT
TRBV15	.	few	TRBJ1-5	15	CATSRDLSDGQPQHF	TGTGCCACCAGCAGAGACCTATCTGACGGCCAGCCCCAGCATTTT
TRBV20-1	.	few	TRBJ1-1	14	CSASSLWGITEAFF	TGCAGTGCTAGTTCTCTCTGGGGTATCACTGAAGCTTTCTTT
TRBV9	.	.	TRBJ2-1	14	CASSVSSKYNEQFF	TGTGCCAGCAGCGTATCCTCGAAATACAATGAGCAGTTCTTC
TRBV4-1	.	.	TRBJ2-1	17	CASSQDRLGQGKDEQFF	TGCGCCAGCAGCCAAGATAGGTTGGGGCAGGGGAAAGATGAGCAGTTCTTC
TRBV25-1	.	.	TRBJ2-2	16	CASSAHRRGNTGELFF	TGTGCCAGCAGTGCTCACAGGAGAGGGAACACCGGGGAGCTGTTTTTT
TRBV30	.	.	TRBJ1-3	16	CAWSVLTGLSGNTIYF	TGTGCCTGGAGTGTACTTACAGGCCTCTCTGGAAACACCATATATTTT
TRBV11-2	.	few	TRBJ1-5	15	CASSLESGVNQPQHF	TGTGCCAGCAGCTTAGAATCAGGGGTGAATCAGCCCCAGCATTTT
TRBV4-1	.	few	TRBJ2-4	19	CASSQVFSEPGLAKNIQYF	TGCGCCAGCAGCCAGGTCTTCTCGGAACCCGGTCTAGCCAAAAACATTCAGTACTTC
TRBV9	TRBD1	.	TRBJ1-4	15	CASSVGQAFGEKLFF	TGTGCCAGCAGCGTGGGACAGGCTTTTGGGGAAAAACTGTTTTTT
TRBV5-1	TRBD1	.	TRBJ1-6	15	CASSRRDRGNSPLHF	TGCGCCAGCAGCCGACGGGACAGGGGTAATTCACCCCTCCACTTT
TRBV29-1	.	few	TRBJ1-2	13	CSVEETSNYGYTF	TGCAGCGTTGAAGAAACTTCTAACTATGGCTACACCTTC
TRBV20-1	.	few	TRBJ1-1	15	CSAPKAIGSNTEAFF	TGCAGTGCCCCAAAGGCGATCGGGTCGAACACTGAAGCTTTCTTT
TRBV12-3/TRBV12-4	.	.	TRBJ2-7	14	CASSLHTAAYEQYF	TGTGCCAGCAGTCTCCATACAGCCGCCTACGAGCAGTACTTC
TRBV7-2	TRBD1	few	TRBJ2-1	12	CASSRDRGQQFF	TGTGCCAGCAGCCGAGACAGGGGGCAGCAGTTCTTC
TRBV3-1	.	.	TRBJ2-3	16	CASSQEGVGRGDTQYF	TGTGCCAGCAGCCAAGAGGGGGTTGGGCGGGGAGATACGCAGTATTTT
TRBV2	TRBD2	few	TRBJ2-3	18	CASSEDGGGTSLPDTQYF	TGTGCCAGCAGTGAAGATGGAGGGGGGACTAGCCTTCCGGATACGCAGTATTTT